This T cell receptor beta chain appears in the sequencing data of a study of T cell responses to AZD1222 COVID-19 vaccine. Study details: Second doses that came at about 4 or about 12 weeks were put together. General study results and limits: Seropositive status at baseline applied to only a handful of AZD1222 recipients. Spike-specific TCR breadth and depth both grew after two AZD1222 doses. White British people made up most donors, females outnumbered males, and clonal diversity was possibly underestimated.

TCRdb's copy holds only in-frame clones and misses some; the assay was immunoSEQ multiplex PCR. The sample yields roughly 180,000 clones, roughly 87% seen once. From germline, CDR1 is LNHDA and CDR2 SQIVND (reference sequence). This CDR3 is built from 17 residues. The V end lost 5 bases, the J end lost 0 bases, and 14 bases lay between the germline ends. A word on this clone: Its antigen is unidentified.

The TCR comes from an adult in good health. The V and J genes are TRBV19 and TRBJ2-6; TRBD1 might be the D (5 bases). Sequencing was performed on peripheral blood, taken on day 0 of AZD1222 vaccination. Here the CDR3 reads CASSLQVWGSGANVLTF. The CDR3 DNA sequence: TGTGCCAGTAGTCTACAGGTTTGGGGCTCTGGGGCCAACGTCCTGACTTTC.